One and the same sample provided the 5 T cell receptor beta chains below, sequenced in a study of blood T cell repertoires in COVID-19. Method: immunoSEQ multiplex PCR; TCRdb's copy keeps in-frame clones and lacks some. The sample lists under 95,000 clones; around 87% were seen once. Specimen: peripheral blood. The receptors originated from a human donor with acute or convalescent COVID-19. The donor label of this sample is uncertain.

Written as DNA, the CDR3 is TGCGCCAGCAGCCCATCGGGACACAATGGCTACACCTTC. This codes for CASSPSGHNGYTF. This chain joins TRBV4-1 and TRBJ1-2, with a possible D match to TRBD1 (6 bases). CDR3 size: 13 residues. The germline CDR1 and CDR2 sequences are MGHRA and YSYEKL. Trimming stripped 4 bases from V and 6 bases from J, with 12 bases between.

The sample holds a few counts of this clone. The rearrangement uses TRBV7-8 and TRBJ1-4; D is unresolved. The CDR3 length is 16 residues. The germline gives CDR1 SGHVS, CDR2 FQNEAQ. V dropped 4 bases and J dropped 0 bases, with 12 bases sitting between them. The DNA for the CDR3 is TGTGCCAGCAGCTCATCATGGCGGACAACTAATGAAAAACTGTTTTTT. It encodes CASSSSWRTTNEKLFF. Full variable domain (rest looked up from reference TRBV7-8 and TRBJ1-4): GAGVSQSPRYKVAKRGQDVALRCDPISGHVSLFWYQQALGQGPEFLTYFQNEAQLDKSGLPSDRFFAERPEGSVSTLKIQRTQQEDSAVYLCASSSSWRTTNEKLFFGSGTQLSVL.

This chain uses TRBV5-6 with TRBJ1-2; possibly TRBD1 for D (6 bases). CDR1 is SGHDT, CDR2 YYEEEE, per germline. Trimming stripped 4 bases from V and 5 bases from J, with 15 bases between. CDR3 length: 14 residues. This chain's CDR3 is CASSPPPGVYGYTF. CDR3 bases: TGTGCCAGCAGCCCCCCCCCAGGGGTGTATGGCTACACCTTC. Supplemented by reference TRBV5-6 and TRBJ1-2, the full variable domain reads DAGVTQSPTHLIKTRGQQVTLRCSPKSGHDTVSWYQQALGQGPQFIFQYYEEEERQRGNFPDRFSGHQFPNYSSELNVNALLLGDSALYLCASSPPPGVYGYTFGSGTRLTVV.

The CDR3 protein is CASSPPGQGAGEQYF. The CDR3 nucleotides are TGTGCCAGCAGCCCGCCGGGACAGGGGGCGGGGGAGCAGTACTTC. The chain carries TRBV7-9 and TRBJ2-7; TRBD1 matches at 12 bases. Germline V gene data show CDR1 as SEHNR and CDR2 as FQNEAQ (reference sequence). Trimming removed 5 bases from V and 7 bases from J; junction bases left unmatched: 9. CDR3 length equals 15 residues.

This clone was detected only a few times. The chain recombines TRBV18 with TRBJ2-7, with 9 positions matching TRBD1. After removal of 3 bases from V and 4 bases from J, the junction contained 7 bases not matched to a gene. Germline V CDR1 and CDR2: KGHSH, LQKENI. CDR3 size: 15 residues. Written as DNA, the CDR3 is TGTGCCAGCTCACCTGGACAGGGGTTTTTGTACGAGCAGTACTTC. Translation gives CASSPGQGFLYEQYF.